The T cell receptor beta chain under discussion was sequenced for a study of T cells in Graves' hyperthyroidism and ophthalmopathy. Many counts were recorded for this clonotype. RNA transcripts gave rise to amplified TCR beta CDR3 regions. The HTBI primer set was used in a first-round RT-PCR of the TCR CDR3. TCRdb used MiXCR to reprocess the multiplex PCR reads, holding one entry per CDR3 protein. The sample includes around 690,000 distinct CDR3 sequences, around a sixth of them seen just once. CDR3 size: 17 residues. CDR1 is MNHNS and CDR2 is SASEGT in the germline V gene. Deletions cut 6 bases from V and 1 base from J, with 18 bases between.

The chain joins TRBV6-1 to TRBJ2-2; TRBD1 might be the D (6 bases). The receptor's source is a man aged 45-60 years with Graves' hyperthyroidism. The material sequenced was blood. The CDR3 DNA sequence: TGTGCCAGCAGCCCCACAGGGCAGGGATTGAACACCGGGGAGCTGTTTTTT. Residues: CASSPTGQGLNTGELFF.